This TCR beta chain was identified during a study of glioma-infiltrating T cells after dendritic cell vaccination. Study-level information: Three intradermal dendritic cell vaccine injections were given every two weeks.

Points from the study as a whole: Survival was not directly related to TCR clonality in these patients.

Germline values: CDR1 SGHNT, CDR2 YYREEE (reference sequence). The CDR3 extends over 18 amino acids. Trimming removed 0 bases from V and 10 bases from J, with 23 bases in between. The protocol was immunoSEQ multiplex PCR, while the TCRdb copy is restricted to in-frame clones and leaves out a portion. This table holds some 73,000 clones, approximately 80% found once. Remarks on this clone: Its antigen is not identified.

V usage is TRBV5-4 and J usage is TRBJ1-6; a possible D gene is TRBD1 (6 bases). The source is a human donor with glioblastoma. The sample consisted of blood, taken before dendritic cell vaccination. The CDR3 reads CASSLGNGLQGMGSPLHF. CDR3 coding DNA: TGTGCCAGCAGCTTGGGTAATGGTTTGCAGGGGATGGGCTCACCCCTCCACTTT.